This T cell receptor beta chain is from a study of response to subunit inactivated influenza vaccine. This clonotype was counted a few times. The CDR3 loop spans 14 amino acids. The V gene lost 5 bases and the J gene lost 0 bases, with 8 bases spanning the gap. The germline V gene has CDR1 SGHVS and CDR2 FNYEAQ. One entry per CDR3 protein, called by TCRdb with MiXCR from the RT-PCR reads. The sample lists around 580,000 distinct CDR3 sequences, 12% occurring once. The chain carries TRBV7-6 and TRBJ2-1; no firm D call. The origin of this receptor is a man aged 50 or older who received an inactivated influenza vaccine. The sample consisted of PBMCs from blood, taken on the day of vaccination. The CDR3 DNA sequence: TGTGCCAGCAGCCGGACCACCTCCTACAATGAGCAGTTCTTC. Translated: CASSRTTSYNEQFF.